Below, 28 T cell receptor beta chains from the same sample are listed, as sequenced in a study of T cell responses to AZD1222 COVID-19 vaccine. Profiling relied on immunoSEQ multiplex PCR, and the TCRdb table lists in-frame clones only, not all of them. The sample consists of about 83,000 clones, roughly 90% of them appearing once. Sequencing was performed on peripheral blood, taken on day 0 of MenACWY control vaccination. The receptors derive from an adult in good health.

This sequence joins TRBV10-1 and TRBJ2-3, with TRBD2 matching 11 bases. CDR1 WNHNN and CDR2 SYGVQD come from the germline V gene (reference sequence). V dropped 5 bases and J dropped 3; count of bases not matched to a gene: 7. The CDR3 runs 16 residues. The CDR3 nucleotides read TGCGCCAGCAGTCCTGGACTAGCGGGCGGTACAGATACGCAGTATTTT. It encodes CASSPGLAGGTDTQYF.

The sample holds one count of this clone. The J gene is TRBJ1-1, the V gene TRBV5-1; D remains ambiguous. This CDR3 is 16 amino acids long. Germline V gives CDR1 SGHRS, CDR2 YFSETQ. The ends were cut back, 7 bases at V and 0 bases at J, with 19 bases in the middle. The CDR3 loop is CASGEGHRVLNTEAFF. For the CDR3, the DNA is TGCGCCAGCGGGGAAGGGCACAGAGTCCTGAACACTGAAGCTTTCTTT.

The chain links TRBV19 to TRBJ2-3; D gene unclear. Germline V gene lookup returns CDR1 LNHDA and CDR2 SQIVND (reference sequence). Trimming pared 0 bases from V and 3 bases from J, leaving 4 bases between. This CDR3 is 13 amino acids long. Here the CDR3 DNA reads TGTGCCAGTAGTATAGAAGGAACAGATACGCAGTATTTT. The encoded protein is CASSIEGTDTQYF. The entire variable domain, with the rest obtained from reference TRBV19 and TRBJ2-3, is as follows: DGGITQSPKYLFRKEGQNVTLSCEQNLNHDAMYWYRQDPGQGLRLIYYSQIVNDFQKGDIAEGYSVSREKKESFPLTVTSAQKNPTAFYLCASSIEGTDTQYFGPGTRLTVL.

V is TRBV5-4 and J is TRBJ1-1, with a tentative D call TRBD1 (6 bases). V lost 2 bases to trimming and J lost 8 bases, with 16 bases between them. The CDR3 contains 14 residues. Germline V gives CDR1 SGHNT, CDR2 YYREEE (reference sequence). CDR3 DNA: TGTGCCAGCAGCTTTCATGGGGGCTCAAGGGAAGCTTTCTTT. It encodes CASSFHGGSREAFF.

CDR3 sequence reads: CASSLYTGAAYEQYF. The CDR3 bases are TGTGCCAGCAGTTTGTATACGGGAGCGGCCTACGAGCAGTACTTC. The chain recombines TRBV27 with TRBJ2-7; a weak D match, TRBD2 (6 bases). The V gene lost 3 bases and the J gene lost 2 bases, with 14 bases spanning the gap. The CDR3 is 15 amino acids. Germline lookup yields CDR1 MNHEY and CDR2 SMNVEV (reference sequence).

This sequence joins TRBV12-5 and TRBJ1-2; possibly TRBD1 for D (5 bases). V lost 1 base and J 2 bases, leaving 11 bases between the germline ends. The germline V gene has CDR1 LGHNT and CDR2 FRNRAP. The CDR3 loop spans 15 amino acids. CDR3 nucleotides: TGTGCTAGTGGTTTGGGACCGGGACTCAACTATGGCTACACCTTC. Translation: CASGLGPGLNYGYTF.

This chain joins TRBV29-1 and TRBJ2-1; 9 bases agree with TRBD1. The CDR3 is 18 residues long. V lost 2 bases, J lost 4 bases, and 15 bases stayed unmatched. Per germline, CDR1 SQVTM and CDR2 ANQGSEA. The CDR3 loop reads CSVERGTGIGGPYNEQFF. The CDR3, as DNA: TGCAGCGTTGAACGAGGGACAGGGATTGGGGGGCCTTACAATGAGCAGTTCTTC.

This chain links TRBV6-5 with TRBJ1-6; possibly TRBD1 for D (6 bases). The V and J ends lost 0 bases and 5 bases respectively, with 11 bases between them. The CDR3 spans 16 residues. The germline V gene has CDR1 MNHEY and CDR2 SVGAGI. The CDR3 DNA reads as TGTGCCAGCAGTTACTCTGGGTCAGGGGATAATTCACCCCTCCACTTT. This translates into CASSYSGSGDNSPLHF.

The chain joins TRBV28 to TRBJ1-1; D gene uncertain. Germline CDR1 and CDR2: MDHEN and SYDVKM. V lost 6 bases and J lost 10, with 12 bases in between. CDR3 length: 11 amino acids. This CDR3 reads CASRQDLTAFF. The CDR3 DNA follows: TGTGCCAGCAGGCAAGATTTGACAGCTTTCTTT.

This clone was seen just once. The CDR3 is CASSLKWRAVDNEQFF. The CDR3 DNA is TGTGCCAGCAGCTTAAAATGGCGGGCTGTCGACAATGAGCAGTTCTTC. The V gene is TRBV7-8, the J gene TRBJ2-1; TRBD2 is a possible D gene (5 bases). CDR1 and CDR2 (germline): SGHVS, FQNEAQ. CDR3 length: 16 residues. V shed 2 bases and J shed 5 bases, with 16 bases lying between them. The full variable domain, in which reference TRBV7-8 and TRBJ2-1 provide the parts outside the CDR3, is GAGVSQSPRYKVAKRGQDVALRCDPISGHVSLFWYQQALGQGPEFLTYFQNEAQLDKSGLPSDRFFAERPEGSVSTLKIQRTQQEDSAVYLCASSLKWRAVDNEQFFGPGTRLTVL.

This rearrangement joins TRBV6-5 to TRBJ1-2; D gene uncertain. The CDR3 consists of 13 residues. Germline V gene lookup returns CDR1 MNHEY and CDR2 SVGAGI. V shed 0 bases and J shed 5 bases, with 7 bases lying between them. The CDR3 region is CASSYSRVYGYTF. The CDR3 bases are TGTGCCAGCAGTTACTCAAGAGTTTATGGCTACACCTTC.

This chain links TRBV15 with TRBJ1-1, with TRBD1 as a possible D gene (5 bases). The CDR3 is made up of 16 amino acids. CDR1 and CDR2 (germline): LNHNV, YYDKDF (reference sequence). Trimming took off 0 bases at V and 4 bases at J, with 15 bases between the two ends. CDR3 sequence (DNA): TGTGCCACCAGCAGAGATGGGGCGGCCGGGGGCACTGAAGCTTTCTTT. Its translation is CATSRDGAAGGTEAFF.

The V and J genes are TRBV19 and TRBJ1-2; D not resolved. This CDR3 has 15 amino acids. Germline V gene sequence: CDR1 LNHDA, CDR2 SQIVND (reference sequence). V was clipped by 6 bases and J by 6 bases, with 20 bases between them. The CDR3 DNA reads TGTGCCAGTAGCATCAGCGCCACGGGGTACGATGGCTACACCTTC. The encoded protein is CASSISATGYDGYTF.

The count of this clone is one. The genes are TRBV19 and TRBJ2-5; TRBD2 agrees at 10 bases. Trimming cost V 5 bases and J 4 bases; bases outside gene matches: 7. This CDR3 comprises 15 residues. CDR1 is LNHDA, CDR2 SQIVND, per germline (reference sequence). As DNA, the CDR3 is TGTGCCAGTAGTCCCACTAGCGGGGCGAGAGAGACCCAGTACTTC. Protein sequence: CASSPTSGARETQYF.

The chain uses TRBV7-2 and TRBJ2-2, with 11 bases lining up with TRBD2. With V trimmed by 5 bases and J by 5 bases, 7 bases remained unmatched. This CDR3 has 16 residues. Per the germline V gene, CDR1 is SGHTA and CDR2 is FQGNSA. The CDR3 nucleotides are TGTGCCAGCAGCCCCCCTAGCGGGAGGCTAACCGGGGAGCTGTTTTTT. Translated, it gives CASSPPSGRLTGELFF.

The table lists this clone with a few counts. The chain employs TRBV18 and TRBJ1-4, with 11 bases that match TRBD1. J was trimmed by 8 bases and V by 0 bases; bases with no gene match: 2. Per germline, CDR1 KGHSH and CDR2 LQKENI. This CDR3 region has 15 residues. The DNA for the CDR3 is TGTGCCAGCTCACCACCGGGACAGGGGGGAGAAAAACTGTTTTTT. It is translated as CASSPPGQGGEKLFF.

This sequence joins TRBV19 and TRBJ2-1; D is perhaps TRBD2 (5 bases). Germline V lookup: CDR1 LNHDA, CDR2 SQIVND (reference sequence). Trimming took 5 bases from V and 2 from J, leaving 16 bases between them. CDR3 length: 16 amino acids. The CDR3 DNA reads as TGTGCCAGTAGTTTCCCGGGGTGGGCTACCTACAATGAGCAGTTCTTC. Translating gives CASSFPGWATYNEQFF.

This clone appeared a few times. The chain uses TRBV6-2 or TRBV6-3 and TRBJ2-2, with a possible D match to TRBD2 (5 bases). Germline V gene data show CDR1 as MNHEY and CDR2 as SVGEGT. Trimming removed 3 bases at V and 1 base at J, with 18 bases between. This CDR3 has 18 amino acids. For the CDR3, the DNA is TGTGCCAGCAGTTATTACCGGGGTTGGGGAGAGAACACCGGGGAGCTGTTTTTT. Its protein product is CASSYYRGWGENTGELFF.

The rearrangement joins TRBV3-1 (or the pseudogene TRBV3-2) to TRBJ1-6, with 7 bases aligning to TRBD1. From germline, CDR1 is LGHDT and CDR2 YNNKEL (reference sequence). CDR3 length: 16 amino acids. The V gene end was trimmed by 4 bases and the J gene end by 2 bases; junction bases not matched to a gene: 5. The CDR3 DNA reads TGTGCCAGCAGCCCCCGACAGGGACCCTATAATTCACCCCTCCACTTT. Translating gives CASSPRQGPYNSPLHF.

The V and J genes are TRBV2 and TRBJ1-5; the D is unclear. The CDR3 has 14 amino acids. Germline CDR1 SNHLY, CDR2 FYNNEI. V lost 6 bases and J 0 bases, leaving 9 bases between the germline ends. Written as DNA, the CDR3 is TGTGCCAGCAGCCAGAGTTATAGCAATCAGCCCCAGCATTTT. It is translated as CASSQSYSNQPQHF.

The CDR3 is CASSSPTSGRTKNIQYF. CDR3 DNA: TGTGCCAGCAGCTCCCCGACTAGCGGGAGGACCAAAAACATTCAGTACTTC. The chain links TRBV7-2 to TRBJ2-4, with 13 bases matching TRBD2. This CDR3 is built from 17 residues. CDR1 is SGHTA and CDR2 is FQGNSA in the germline V gene. Losses at the gene ends were 4 bases for V and 2 bases for J; bases not matched to a gene: 5.

CDR3 region: CASSIGRFGGYGYTF. The CDR3 DNA reads as TGTGCCAGTAGTATAGGAAGGTTTGGAGGCTATGGCTACACCTTC. The gene calls are TRBV19 and TRBJ1-2; D is unresolved. Looked up from germline, CDR1 is LNHDA and CDR2 is SQIVND (reference sequence). The CDR3 covers 15 residues. V was pared by 1 base and J by 4 bases, with 13 bases between.

The genes are TRBV19 and TRBJ1-1; no clear D gene. The CDR3 has 12 residues. Germline loops: CDR1 LNHDA, CDR2 SQIVND (reference sequence). The ends were cut back, 7 bases at V and 6 bases at J, with 12 bases in the middle. CDR3 residues: CASTSTGPEAFF. As DNA, the CDR3 is TGTGCCAGTACCTCGACTGGCCCTGAAGCTTTCTTT.

The V gene is TRBV9, the J gene TRBJ1-4; D is possibly TRBD1 (5 bases). CDR3 length equals 13 residues. The germline V gene has CDR1 SGDLS and CDR2 YYNGEE. Trimming left V 3 bases short and J 9 bases short, with 12 bases between. The CDR3 spells CASSEGLSQKLFF. DNA for the CDR3: TGTGCCAGCAGCGAGGGACTATCCCAAAAACTGTTTTTT.

V gene TRBV27 combines with J gene TRBJ2-1, with TRBD2 identical over 7 bases. Germline V gene sequence: CDR1 MNHEY, CDR2 SMNVEV (reference sequence). CDR3 length equals 15 residues. V lost 6 bases to trimming and J lost 4 bases; unmatched junction nucleotides: 9. The CDR3 region has the DNA TGTGCCAGCAGCCAAAGGACTAGTGGGTACAATGAGCAGTTCTTC. Its translation is CASSQRTSGYNEQFF.

The gene calls are TRBV28 and TRBJ2-5, with D uncertain. Trimming cost V 6 bases and J 5 bases, with 7 bases left between them. The CDR3 has 11 residues. The V gene's germline CDR1 is MDHEN and CDR2 SYDVKM. DNA for the CDR3: TGTGCCAGCAGGGGGTTTGAGACCCAGTACTTC. Its translation: CASRGFETQYF.

The chain couples TRBV27 to TRBJ1-4; the D is unclear. V lost 5 bases and J lost 3, with 16 bases in between. The CDR3 extends over 16 amino acids. Germline-derived CDR1 and CDR2 are MNHEY and SMNVEV (reference sequence). CDR3: CASSDLVGRPNEKLFF. For the CDR3, the DNA is TGTGCCAGCAGTGACCTTGTTGGCCGTCCTAATGAAAAACTGTTTTTT.

The chain links TRBV5-1 to TRBJ1-2; D might be TRBD1 (6 bases). CDR3 size: 13 residues. Between the trimmed V and J ends, which lost 3 bases and 8 bases, there was a span of 14 bases. CDR1 and CDR2 from the germline V gene are SGHRS and YFSETQ. Here the CDR3 DNA reads TGCGCCAGCAGCTCACAGGGAATGGACGGCTACACCTTC. This gives the protein CASSSQGMDGYTF. Full variable domain (remainder filled in from reference TRBV5-1 and TRBJ1-2): KAGVTQTPRYLIKTRGQQVTLSCSPISGHRSVSWYQQTPGQGLQFLFEYFSETQRNKGNFPGRFSGRQFSNSRSEMNVSTLELGDSALYLCASSSQGMDGYTFGSGTRLTVV.